The present TCR beta chain was sequenced within a study of blood T cells in healthy people across ages. The CDR3 length is 12 residues. Trimming cost V 4 bases and J 7 bases, with 9 bases left between them. Germline CDR1 MNHEY, CDR2 SVGEGT. There are many counts of this clonotype. The authors ran a second PCR of roughly 6 to 12 cycles using a sample-barcoded 5' primer and a J-beta primer mix. A tag from a template-switch adaptor with 12 random nucleotides marked each cDNA molecule. From the 5' RACE reads, TCRdb called clonotypes with MiXCR, one entry per CDR3 protein. The sample lists just under 900,000 distinct CDR3 sequences, about 28% occurring once.

Material: blood. This sequence was found in a woman of 80 years or more in good health. The chain is built from TRBV6-2 or TRBV6-3 and TRBJ2-3; D unresolved. The CDR3 is CASSLLGYTQYF. The CDR3 nucleotides are TGTGCCAGCAGTTTACTGGGTTATACGCAGTATTTT.